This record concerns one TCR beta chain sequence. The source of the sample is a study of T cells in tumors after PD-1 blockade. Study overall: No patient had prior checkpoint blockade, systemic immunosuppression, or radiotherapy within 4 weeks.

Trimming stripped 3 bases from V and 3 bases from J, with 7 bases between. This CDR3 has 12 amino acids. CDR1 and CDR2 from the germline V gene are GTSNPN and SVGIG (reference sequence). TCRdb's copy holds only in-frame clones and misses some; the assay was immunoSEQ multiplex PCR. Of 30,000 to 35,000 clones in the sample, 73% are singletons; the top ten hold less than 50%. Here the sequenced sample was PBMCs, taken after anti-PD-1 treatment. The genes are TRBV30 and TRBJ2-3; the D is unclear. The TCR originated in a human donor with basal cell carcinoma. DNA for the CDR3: TGTGCCTGGAGCCCCCAGACAGATACGCAGTATTTT. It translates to CAWSPQTDTQYF.